The TCR beta chain described here comes from a study of vaccination effects on CD4 cells after COVID-19. Worth noting for this clone: Its antigen is unknown.

The germline V gene encodes CDR1 SGHRS and CDR2 YFSETQ. The CDR3 totals 16 residues. The V gene lost 0 bases and the J gene lost 0 bases, with 12 bases spanning the gap. Measured with immunoSEQ multiplex PCR; TCRdb has only the in-frame clones, and not every one. The table includes roughly 70,000 clones, roughly 80% detected once. Whole-study results and caveats: Healthy vaccinees had only 1 of 255 vaccine-induced clones cross-react with common cold coronaviruses. Marked contraction was observed in infection-induced and vaccine-induced clones late after vaccination.

ViraFEST expansion of antigen-specific CD4+ T cells with viral peptide pools preceded sequencing. CD4+ T cell isolation took place after 10 days of culture. Two doses of BNT162b2 or mRNA-1273 vaccine were administered to participants. Nucleocapsid antibodies were negative in the vaccine recipients, who had never had SARS-CoV-2 infection. The TCR was taken from a human donor who received a COVID-19 vaccine. The source was CD4+ T cells from PBMCs cultured with HCoV-OC43 spike peptides, collected after COVID-19 vaccination. The subset was: HCoV-OC43 spike overlapping peptide pool stimulation. The J gene is TRBJ2-5, the V gene TRBV5-1; D gene unclear. The CDR3 DNA sequence: TGCGCCAGCAGCTTGGCGGCGTCCCCTTACCAAGAGACCCAGTACTTC. Encoded protein: CASSLAASPYQETQYF.